Listed below are T cell receptor beta chains from one sample, sequenced in a study of CD8 T cells in ankylosing spondylitis. TCRdb reprocessed the 5' RACE reads with MiXCR, giving one entry per CDR3 protein. The table lists 200,000 to 250,000 distinct CDR3 sequences, approximately 8.4% of them singletons. What was sequenced was blood, either unsorted or a sorted T cell fraction (not recorded which). These receptor sequences come from a female donor with ankylosing spondylitis or in good health (not recorded which). The CDR3 runs from the conserved cysteine through the conserved F or W. The order of the fields is D gene, J gene, V gene, clone size, CDR3 protein, CDR3 DNA. D genes are given only for firm matches. Clone sizes are given selectively: once, few, many, or a class where the clone is expanded.

d_gene: .; j_gene: TRBJ2-7; v_gene: TRBV7-3; abundance: few; CDR3aa: CASSQGGNYEQYF; CDR3nt: TGTGCCAGCAGCCAGGGGGGAAACTACGAGCAGTACTTC
d_gene: TRBD1; j_gene: TRBJ2-2; v_gene: TRBV25-1; abundance: many; CDR3aa: CASSDEGQGADTGELFF; CDR3nt: TGTGCCAGCAGTGATGAAGGGCAGGGGGCCGACACCGGGGAGCTGTTTTTT
d_gene: .; j_gene: TRBJ2-7; v_gene: TRBV7-2; abundance: .; CDR3aa: CASCLTDTYEQYF; CDR3nt: TGTGCCAGCTGCTTGACTGACACCTACGAGCAGTACTTC
d_gene: .; j_gene: TRBJ2-7; v_gene: TRBV12-3/TRBV12-4; abundance: .; CDR3aa: CASRSGTYAQYF; CDR3nt: TGTGCCAGCAGGTCAGGGACTTACGCGCAGTACTTC
d_gene: .; j_gene: TRBJ2-3; v_gene: TRBV11-2; abundance: many; CDR3aa: CASSLEVRGTDTQYF; CDR3nt: TGTGCCAGCAGCTTAGAGGTTCGGGGCACAGATACGCAGTATTTT
d_gene: .; j_gene: TRBJ2-1; v_gene: TRBV20-1; abundance: many; CDR3aa: CSARELGGLNEQFF; CDR3nt: TGCAGTGCTAGAGAACTAGGTGGTTTAAATGAGCAGTTCTTC
d_gene: .; j_gene: TRBJ1-1; v_gene: TRBV3-1; abundance: many; CDR3aa: CASSQGGTGTEAFF; CDR3nt: TGTGCCAGCAGCCAAGGGGGGACCGGCACTGAAGCTTTCTTT
d_gene: .; j_gene: TRBJ2-1; v_gene: TRBV15; abundance: many; CDR3aa: CATSRDRPPNEQFF; CDR3nt: TGTGCCACCAGCAGAGATCGTCCGCCCAATGAGCAGTTCTTC
d_gene: TRBD1; j_gene: TRBJ2-7; v_gene: TRBV6-2/TRBV6-3; abundance: few; CDR3aa: CASSYSRGHSEQYF; CDR3nt: TGTGCCAGCAGTTACTCAAGGGGGCACAGCGAGCAGTACTTC
d_gene: .; j_gene: TRBJ1-6; v_gene: TRBV4-2; abundance: many; CDR3aa: CASSQDLADSPLHF; CDR3nt: TGTGCCAGCAGCCAAGACCTCGCGGATTCACCCCTCCACTTT
d_gene: .; j_gene: TRBJ2-5; v_gene: TRBV7-8; abundance: many; CDR3aa: CASSLNGAPAGETQYF; CDR3nt: TGTGCCAGCAGCTTAAACGGAGCCCCAGCGGGAGAGACCCAGTACTTC
d_gene: .; j_gene: TRBJ1-3; v_gene: TRBV7-9; abundance: many; CDR3aa: CASSRTVAQVGNTIYF; CDR3nt: TGTGCCAGCAGCCGGACGGTGGCCCAGGTTGGAAACACCATATATTTT
d_gene: TRBD2; j_gene: TRBJ2-1; v_gene: TRBV20-1; abundance: many; CDR3aa: CSASPLAGGYNEQFF; CDR3nt: TGCAGTGCTAGCCCTCTAGCGGGAGGCTACAATGAGCAGTTCTTC
d_gene: .; j_gene: TRBJ2-1; v_gene: TRBV6-5; abundance: many; CDR3aa: CASSSLRGGVYNEQFF; CDR3nt: TGTGCCAGCAGTTCCCTCCGAGGGGGGGTATACAATGAGCAGTTCTTC
d_gene: TRBD2; j_gene: TRBJ2-7; v_gene: TRBV18; abundance: few; CDR3aa: CASSPYLVQAGYEQYF; CDR3nt: TGTGCCAGCTCACCCTACCTCGTGCAAGCGGGGTACGAGCAGTACTTC
d_gene: TRBD2; j_gene: TRBJ2-1; v_gene: TRBV28; abundance: many; CDR3aa: CASSPGLAGAVEQFF; CDR3nt: TGTGCCAGCAGTCCCGGACTAGCGGGAGCCGTAGAGCAGTTCTTC
d_gene: .; j_gene: TRBJ1-4; v_gene: TRBV5-1; abundance: many; CDR3aa: CASSLDGGLEEKLFF; CDR3nt: TGCGCCAGCAGCTTGGATGGCGGGTTGGAGGAAAAACTGTTTTTT
d_gene: TRBD2; j_gene: TRBJ2-1; v_gene: TRBV4-3; abundance: many; CDR3aa: CASSPSGKGGNEQFF; CDR3nt: TGCGCCAGCAGCCCTAGCGGGAAAGGTGGTAATGAGCAGTTCTTC
d_gene: .; j_gene: TRBJ2-5; v_gene: TRBV7-3; abundance: .; CDR3aa: CASSLFPGGGETQYF; CDR3nt: TGTGCCAGCAGCTTATTTCCGGGCGGTGGAGAGACCCAGTACTTC
d_gene: .; j_gene: TRBJ2-3; v_gene: TRBV5-1; abundance: many; CDR3aa: CASSLPDRSITDTQYF; CDR3nt: TGCGCCAGCAGCTTGCCAGACAGGTCCATCACAGATACGCAGTATTTT
d_gene: .; j_gene: TRBJ2-3; v_gene: TRBV5-1; abundance: many; CDR3aa: CASSGGTWGTDTQYF; CDR3nt: TGCGCCAGCAGCGGCGGGACATGGGGCACAGATACGCAGTATTTT
d_gene: TRBD1; j_gene: TRBJ2-3; v_gene: TRBV7-9; abundance: few; CDR3aa: CASSEATGTDTQYF; CDR3nt: TGTGCCAGCAGCGAAGCGACAGGGACAGATACGCAGTATTTT
d_gene: TRBD2; j_gene: TRBJ2-2; v_gene: TRBV5-1; abundance: many; CDR3aa: CASFKSTSGIYSTGELFF; CDR3nt: TGCGCCAGCTTTAAATCGACTAGCGGGATTTATTCCACCGGGGAGCTGTTTTTT
d_gene: TRBD1; j_gene: TRBJ1-2; v_gene: TRBV11-2; abundance: many; CDR3aa: CASSQDRASSGYTF; CDR3nt: TGTGCCAGCAGCCAGGACAGGGCGTCCAGTGGCTACACCTTC
d_gene: .; j_gene: TRBJ2-1; v_gene: TRBV10-3; abundance: many; CDR3aa: CAISEQGGVSNEQFF; CDR3nt: TGTGCCATCAGTGAACAAGGGGGGGTGAGCAATGAGCAGTTCTTC
d_gene: .; j_gene: TRBJ1-2; v_gene: TRBV29-1; abundance: .; CDR3aa: CSVEFGDGYTF; CDR3nt: TGCAGCGTTGAATTTGGGGATGGCTACACCTTC
d_gene: .; j_gene: TRBJ1-5; v_gene: TRBV20-1; abundance: many; CDR3aa: CSARAPGQYSNQPQHF; CDR3nt: TGCAGTGCTAGAGCGCCTGGACAGTATAGCAATCAGCCCCAGCATTTT
d_gene: .; j_gene: TRBJ2-1; v_gene: TRBV30; abundance: many; CDR3aa: CAWSVQAAEQFF; CDR3nt: TGTGCCTGGAGTGTACAAGCGGCGGAGCAGTTCTTC
d_gene: .; j_gene: TRBJ2-5; v_gene: TRBV7-2; abundance: .; CDR3aa: CANSSGVQETQYF; CDR3nt: TGTGCCAACAGCTCCGGGGTACAAGAGACCCAGTACTTC
d_gene: TRBD2; j_gene: TRBJ2-1; v_gene: TRBV20-1; abundance: many; CDR3aa: CSARDWGLAGGQVNEQFF; CDR3nt: TGCAGTGCTAGAGATTGGGGACTAGCGGGAGGGCAAGTCAATGAGCAGTTCTTC
d_gene: .; j_gene: TRBJ1-5; v_gene: TRBV7-9; abundance: .; CDR3aa: CASSFGEGQPQHF; CDR3nt: TGTGCCAGCAGCTTTGGGGAGGGGCAGCCCCAGCATTTT
d_gene: .; j_gene: TRBJ2-4; v_gene: TRBV21-1; abundance: many; CDR3aa: CASSPRPNRATRQAKNIQYF; CDR3nt: TGTGCCAGCAGCCCCCGACCGAATCGAGCCACCCGACAAGCCAAAAACATTCAGTACTTC
d_gene: TRBD2; j_gene: TRBJ2-7; v_gene: TRBV7-2; abundance: many; CDR3aa: CASSDGYLPTSQSVYEQYF; CDR3nt: TGTGCCAGCAGCGACGGCTACCTCCCGACTAGCCAGTCGGTCTACGAGCAGTACTTC
d_gene: TRBD2; j_gene: TRBJ2-5; v_gene: TRBV6-6; abundance: many; CDR3aa: CASHRGVGETQYF; CDR3nt: TGTGCCAGTCATCGGGGGGTTGGAGAGACCCAGTACTTC
d_gene: .; j_gene: TRBJ2-7; v_gene: TRBV29-1; abundance: many; CDR3aa: CSSSLPGGEQYF; CDR3nt: TGCAGCAGCTCCCTACCCGGAGGGGAGCAGTACTTC
d_gene: TRBD2; j_gene: TRBJ2-7; v_gene: TRBV5-1; abundance: many; CDR3aa: CASSLGLADIYEQYF; CDR3nt: TGCGCCAGCAGCCTAGGACTAGCGGACATCTACGAGCAGTACTTC
d_gene: TRBD1; j_gene: TRBJ1-1; v_gene: TRBV6-2/TRBV6-3; abundance: many; CDR3aa: CASSYSHGTGIYTEAFF; CDR3nt: TGTGCCAGCAGTTACTCCCACGGGACAGGGATTTACACTGAAGCTTTCTTT
d_gene: .; j_gene: TRBJ1-2; v_gene: TRBV7-2; abundance: many; CDR3aa: CASSLVGSNYGYTF; CDR3nt: TGTGCCAGCAGCTTAGTCGGTTCTAACTATGGCTACACCTTC